This T cell receptor beta chain was sequenced for a study of PD-1 blockade in classical Hodgkin lymphoma. Produced via immunoSEQ multiplex PCR; TCRdb's table is partial and in-frame only. The sample has about 61,000 clones; 75% to 90% are singletons. Notes on the study in general: Only CD4+ TCR diversity, not CD8+, had risen significantly by C4D1. Individuals initiating nivolumab under 1 year after ASCT were excluded.

As to this clone: The antigen remains unidentified.

Each of the patients experienced relapse following autologous stem cell transplantation, and their brentuximab vedotin exposure differed. This CDR3 comprises 13 residues. In germline, CDR1 is MNHNS, CDR2 SASEGT. V dropped 0 bases and J dropped 8 bases, with 10 bases sitting between them. The receptor was isolated from a human donor with classical Hodgkin lymphoma. The chain has TRBV6-1 and TRBJ1-2; TRBD1 is a possible D gene (5 bases). Sample: peripheral blood mononuclear cells (PBMCs), taken at baseline. Here the CDR3 DNA reads TGTGCCAGCAGTGAAGCAGGGGCCGGAGGCTACACCTTC. Its protein is CASSEAGAGGYTF.